The T cell receptor (beta chain) described here comes from a study of PD-1 blockade in classical Hodgkin lymphoma. Each patient's relapse followed autologous stem cell transplantation, and brentuximab vedotin exposure varied. Sequencing was performed with immunoSEQ multiplex PCR; in TCRdb, only in-frame clones are kept and a portion is missing. The table shows about 150,000 clones, with just under 80% occurring only once. This clone turned up a few times. Looked up from germline, CDR1 is MNHNY and CDR2 is SVGAGI (reference sequence). The CDR3 totals 15 residues. V gave up 0 bases and J gave up 3 bases, with 11 bases separating them.

This clonotype was obtained from a human donor with classical Hodgkin lymphoma. Source: peripheral blood mononuclear cells (PBMCs), taken before the second cycle of nivolumab. The chain has TRBV6-6 and TRBJ1-1; D unresolved. The CDR3 sequence: CASSYSHIGDTEAFF. The CDR3 nucleotides are TGTGCCAGCAGTTACTCGCATATTGGGGACACTGAAGCTTTCTTT.